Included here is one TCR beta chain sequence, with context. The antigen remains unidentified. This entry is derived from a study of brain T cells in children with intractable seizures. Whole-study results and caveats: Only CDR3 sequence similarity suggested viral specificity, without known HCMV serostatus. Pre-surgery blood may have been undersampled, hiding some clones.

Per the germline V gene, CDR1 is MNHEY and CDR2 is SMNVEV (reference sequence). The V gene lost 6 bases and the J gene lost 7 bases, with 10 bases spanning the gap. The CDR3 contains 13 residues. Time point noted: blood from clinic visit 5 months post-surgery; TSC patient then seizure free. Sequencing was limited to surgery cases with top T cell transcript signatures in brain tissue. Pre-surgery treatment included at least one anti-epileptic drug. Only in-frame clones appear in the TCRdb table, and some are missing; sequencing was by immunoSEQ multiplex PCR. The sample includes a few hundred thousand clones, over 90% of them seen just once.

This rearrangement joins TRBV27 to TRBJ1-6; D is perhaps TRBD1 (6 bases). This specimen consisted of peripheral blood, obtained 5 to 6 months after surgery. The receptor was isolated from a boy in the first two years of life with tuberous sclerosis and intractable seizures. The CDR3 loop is CASSRGGNSPLHF. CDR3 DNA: TGTGCCAGCAGCCGAGGGGGAAATTCACCCCTCCACTTT.